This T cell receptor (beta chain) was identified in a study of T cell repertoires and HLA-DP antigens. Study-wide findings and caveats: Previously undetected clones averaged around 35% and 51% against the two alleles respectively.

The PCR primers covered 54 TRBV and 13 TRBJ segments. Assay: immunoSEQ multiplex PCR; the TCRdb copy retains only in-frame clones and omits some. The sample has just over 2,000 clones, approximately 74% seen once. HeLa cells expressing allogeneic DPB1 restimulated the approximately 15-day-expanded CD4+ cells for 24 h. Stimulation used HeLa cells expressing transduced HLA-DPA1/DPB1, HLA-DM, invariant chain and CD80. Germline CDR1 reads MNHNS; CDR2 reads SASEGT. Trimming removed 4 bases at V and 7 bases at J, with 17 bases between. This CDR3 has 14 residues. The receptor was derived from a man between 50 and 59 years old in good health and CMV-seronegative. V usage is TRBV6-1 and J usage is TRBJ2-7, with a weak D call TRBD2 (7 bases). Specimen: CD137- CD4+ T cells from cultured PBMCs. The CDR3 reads CASSVGGTIGEQYF. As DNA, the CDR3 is TGTGCCAGCAGTGTCGGGGGGACAATCGGGGAGCAGTACTTC.